What follows are 15 T cell receptor beta chains derived from one specimen sequenced in a study of cytomegalovirus exposure and HLA in healthy donors. In the PCR, 60 Vbeta and 13 Jbeta primers were used. TCRdb's copy holds only in-frame clones and misses some; the assay was immunoSEQ multiplex PCR. Among 150,000 or so clones listed, about 72% were seen once. The sequencing input was PBMCs. The receptors were sampled from a girl under 18 in good health and CMV-seronegative.

A single count supports this clone. V is TRBV5-1 and J is TRBJ2-5, with TRBD2 as a possible D gene (5 bases). The V gene's germline CDR1 is SGHRS and CDR2 YFSETQ. Trimming shortened V by 5 bases and J by 4 bases, and 12 bases separated the two germline ends. CDR3 length: 13 residues. The CDR3 DNA reads TGCGCCAGCAGTCGAGGGTCCCGAGAGACCCAGTACTTC. Translating it yields CASSRGSRETQYF.

This chain joins TRBV10-1 and TRBJ2-2; the match to TRBD2 covers 12 bases. Germline V gene lookup returns CDR1 WNHNN and CDR2 SYGVQD (reference sequence). The ends lost 7 bases at V and 5 bases at J; junction bases unmatched: 2. The CDR3 contains 14 residues. The CDR3 nucleotides are TGCGCCAGCACAGGGACTAGCGGGACCGGGGAGCTGTTTTTT. It encodes CASTGTSGTGELFF.

The rearrangement links TRBV11-2 to TRBJ1-1; no definite D call. This CDR3 has 13 residues. V was shortened by 4 bases and J by 5 bases, with 11 bases between the two germline ends. The germline V gene encodes CDR1 SGHAT and CDR2 FQNNGV. CDR3 sequence (DNA): TGTGCCAGCAGCTCTGGGGAGTGGACTGAAGCTTTCTTT. It specifies CASSSGEWTEAFF.

This chain joins TRBV27 and TRBJ1-3; D not certain. CDR1 and CDR2 (germline): MNHEY, SMNVEV (reference sequence). The CDR3 has 14 residues. V shed 6 bases and J shed 2 bases, with 11 bases lying between them. CDR3 in amino acids: CASRPSGAGNTIYF. CDR3 DNA sequence: TGTGCCAGCAGGCCCTCAGGCGCTGGAAACACCATATATTTT.

This clone has only one observation. The DNA for the CDR3 is TGTGCCAGCAGTTACACAGGGATGGAAAGAGATACGCAGTATTTT. This encodes CASSYTGMERDTQYF. The chain carries TRBV6-5 and TRBJ2-3, with TRBD1 as a possible D gene (6 bases). Germline V gene sequence: CDR1 MNHEY, CDR2 SVGAGI. The CDR3 is 15 amino acids. Trimming removed 2 bases at V and 5 bases at J, with 14 bases between.

The V call is TRBV5-4, the J call TRBJ1-4, with 8 bases matching TRBD1. CDR3 size: 16 residues. The trim removed 4 bases at V and 8 bases at J, leaving 13 bases unmatched. Looked up from germline, CDR1 is SGHNT and CDR2 is YYREEE (reference sequence). Here the CDR3 reads CASSPGQGFLGEKLFF. Written as DNA, the CDR3 is TGTGCCAGCAGCCCTGGACAGGGATTTTTGGGGGAAAAACTGTTTTTT.

V and J are TRBV7-6 and TRBJ1-2, with D possibly being TRBD1 (6 bases). This CDR3 is built from 13 residues. CDR1 is SGHVS and CDR2 is FNYEAQ in the germline V gene. Trimming pared 2 bases from V and 6 bases from J, leaving 10 bases between. The CDR3 nucleotides read TGTGCCAGCAGCTTAACCAGGGGTGATGGCTACACCTTC. Its translation is CASSLTRGDGYTF.

The gene calls are TRBV27 and TRBJ2-2; 7 bases map to TRBD2. Per the germline V gene, CDR1 is MNHEY and CDR2 is SMNVEV (reference sequence). Unmatched junction bases numbered 9, after V lost 5 bases and J lost 0 bases. The CDR3 loop spans 17 amino acids. CDR3: CASSHSMGLPNTGELFF. CDR3 in DNA: TGTGCCAGCAGTCACTCAATGGGACTACCGAACACCGGGGAGCTGTTTTTT.

This chain uses TRBV14 with TRBJ2-7; D gene uncertain. Trimming removed 4 bases from V and 2 bases from J, with 9 bases in between. This CDR3 region has 13 residues. From germline, CDR1 is SGHDN and CDR2 FVKESK. CDR3 sequence reads: CASSPSRTYEQYF. DNA of the CDR3: TGTGCCAGCAGCCCTTCGAGGACCTACGAGCAGTACTTC.

The rearrangement links TRBV4-2 to TRBJ1-6, with TRBD1 matching 7 bases. The CDR3 totals 15 residues. Germline V gene data show CDR1 as LGHNA and CDR2 as YNFKEQ. The J segment lost 6 bases and the V segment lost 0 bases, leaving 2 bases of the junction unmatched. CDR3 loop: CASSQEGQSNSPLHF. The CDR3 DNA reads TGTGCCAGCAGCCAAGAGGGACAGAGTAATTCACCCCTCCACTTT.

The chain recombines TRBV7-3 with TRBJ1-1; D ambiguous. The CDR3 has 13 amino acids. The V gene lost 0 bases and the J gene lost 1 base, with 3 bases spanning the gap. From germline, CDR1 is SGHTA and CDR2 FQGTGA. CDR3 sequence reads: CASSLTANTEAFF. The CDR3 DNA follows: TGTGCCAGCAGCTTAACGGCGAACACTGAAGCTTTCTTT.

This chain links TRBV7-9 with TRBJ1-1; D is possibly TRBD1 (6 bases). CDR1 is SEHNR, CDR2 FQNEAQ, per germline (reference sequence). V was shortened by 5 bases and J by 7 bases, with 11 bases between the two germline ends. The CDR3 totals 12 residues. CDR3 in amino acids: CASSTTGFEAFF. The DNA for the CDR3 is TGTGCCAGCAGCACTACAGGGTTTGAAGCTTTCTTT.

V usage is TRBV19 and J usage is TRBJ1-6; the match to TRBD1 covers 7 bases. The CDR3 length is 14 residues. Trimming cost V 10 bases and J 4 bases; bases outside gene matches: 7. CDR1 and CDR2 from the germline V gene are LNHDA and SQIVND (reference sequence). The CDR3 loop is CATNRGSYNSPLHF. The CDR3 region has the DNA TGTGCCACTAACAGGGGCTCGTATAATTCACCCCTCCACTTT.

J is TRBJ1-5 and V is TRBV6-5; D unresolved. Deletions cut 2 bases from V and 7 bases from J, with 9 bases between. Germline CDR1 MNHEY, CDR2 SVGAGI. The CDR3 spans 13 residues. CDR3 bases: TGTGCCAGCAGTTACGGGAGGAAACAGCCCCAGCATTTT. Protein product: CASSYGRKQPQHF.

This clone has a handful of counts. The rearrangement joins TRBV7-9 to TRBJ2-1, with 9 bases aligning to TRBD2. The CDR3 runs to 18 residues. Germline V gene data show CDR1 as SEHNR and CDR2 as FQNEAQ (reference sequence). Unmatched junction bases numbered 20, after V lost 8 bases and J lost 6 bases. The CDR3 protein is CASSGGAGGLGGGNEQFF. For the CDR3, the DNA is TGTGCCAGCTCGGGAGGGGCGGGGGGGCTTGGAGGAGGCAATGAGCAGTTCTTC.